Listed here are 21 T cell receptor beta chains from one sample, sequenced in a study of technical replicates of blood from a handful of donors. Assay: immunoSEQ multiplex PCR; the TCRdb copy retains only in-frame clones and omits some. The top ten hold about 0.36% of the sample, which has approximately 70,000 clones, 91% seen once. Input material: T cells isolated from PBMCs. The receptors originated from a human donor in good health. Some clones in this sample may be carry-over from other donors' samples.

The chain links TRBV6-5 to TRBJ1-2, with a weak D call TRBD1 (5 bases). The CDR3 contains 14 residues. With 5 bases removed from V and 4 bases from J, the gap between germline ends came to 14 bases. The germline V gene encodes CDR1 MNHEY and CDR2 SVGAGI. DNA of the CDR3: TGTGCCAGCAGTGGATCCCCGGGGGGCTATGGCTACACCTTC. Translation: CASSGSPGGYGYTF.

V is TRBV19 and J is TRBJ1-5; unclear D gene. The CDR3 is 14 residues long. V dropped 7 bases and J dropped 4 bases, with 14 bases sitting between them. Germline CDR1 LNHDA, CDR2 SQIVND (reference sequence). The CDR3 DNA follows: TGTGCCAGTATGGCGGGAACCCATAATCAGCCCCAGCATTTT. Its protein is CASMAGTHNQPQHF.

The chain uses TRBV5-1 and TRBJ2-1; 8 nucleotides align to TRBD2. Unmatched junction bases numbered 6, after V lost 4 bases and J lost 0 bases. Per germline, CDR1 SGHRS and CDR2 YFSETQ. The CDR3 is made up of 16 amino acids. CDR3 sequence: CASSLSGGDSYNEQFF. The DNA for the CDR3 is TGCGCCAGCAGCCTCAGCGGGGGCGACTCCTACAATGAGCAGTTCTTC.

The rearrangement links TRBV2 to TRBJ2-1; TRBD2 agrees at 12 bases. CDR1 and CDR2 (germline): SNHLY, FYNNEI. V lost 4 bases, J lost 4 bases, and 2 bases stayed unmatched. This CDR3 region has 15 residues. CDR3 sequence: CASSGLAGAYNEQFF. The DNA for the CDR3 is TGTGCCAGCAGTGGACTAGCGGGAGCTTACAATGAGCAGTTCTTC.

V gene TRBV5-6 combines with J gene TRBJ2-7; D is possibly TRBD2 (6 bases). V gave up 2 bases and J gave up 3 bases, with 12 bases separating them. Germline CDR1 and CDR2: SGHDT and YYEEEE. The length of the CDR3 is 14 residues. The DNA of the CDR3 is TGTGCCAGCAGCTTCTGGGAGGAGATCTACGAGCAGTACTTC. Encoded protein: CASSFWEEIYEQYF.

This clone was observed a single time. This chain joins TRBV28 and TRBJ1-5; TRBD1 matches 7 bases. The V gene's germline CDR1 is MDHEN and CDR2 SYDVKM. The V gene end was trimmed by 7 bases and the J gene end by 7 bases; junction bases not matched to a gene: 13. This CDR3 is built from 15 residues. CDR3 coding DNA: TGTGCCAGCACGTCGACAGGGTACATGAACCAGCCCCAGCATTTT. Translated, it gives CASTSTGYMNQPQHF.

This clone was picked up one time. The chain employs TRBV27 and TRBJ2-1, with 10 bases fitting TRBD1. Trimming took 4 bases from V and 6 from J; bases not matched to a gene: 12. The CDR3 loop spans 17 amino acids. Looked up from germline, CDR1 is MNHEY and CDR2 is SMNVEV (reference sequence). CDR3 in amino acids: CASSSLHLGQGFNEQFF. The CDR3 nucleotides are TGTGCCAGCAGTTCTCTACATCTGGGACAGGGGTTCAATGAGCAGTTCTTC.

The chain uses TRBV13 and TRBJ2-5, with no clear D. Germline values: CDR1 PRHDT, CDR2 FYEKMQ (reference sequence). V shed 4 bases and J shed 5 bases, with 20 bases lying between them. The CDR3 is 16 residues long. This chain's CDR3 is CASSSTWAPPRETQYF. Here the CDR3 DNA reads TGTGCCAGCAGCTCCACGTGGGCGCCCCCAAGGGAGACCCAGTACTTC. The whole variable domain, remainder taken from reference TRBV13 and TRBJ2-5, is AAGVIQSPRHLIKEKRETATLKCYPIPRHDTVYWYQQGPGQDPQFLISFYEKMQSDKGSIPDRFSAQQFSDYHSELNMSSLELGDSALYFCASSSTWAPPRETQYFGPGTRLLVL.

CDR3 sequence reads: CASSLVREQYF. The CDR3, as DNA: TGTGCCAGCAGCTTAGTGCGGGAGCAGTACTTC. V is TRBV7-9 and J is TRBJ2-7; D unclear. V lost 1 base, J lost 7 bases, and 5 bases lay in between. Germline CDR1 reads SEHNR; CDR2 reads FQNEAQ (reference sequence). The CDR3 is 11 residues long.

This clone was observed a few times. This chain joins TRBV5-1 and TRBJ2-2, with 8 bases matching TRBD2. The germline gives CDR1 SGHRS, CDR2 YFSETQ. V shed 4 bases, J shed 4 bases, and the junction held 12 bases outside the gene matches. The CDR3 loop spans 17 amino acids. In DNA, the CDR3 is TGCGCCAGCAGCAAACTCGGGGGACTAGGGGGCACCGGGGAGCTGTTTTTT. It codes for CASSKLGGLGGTGELFF.

The chain is built from TRBV6-5 and TRBJ1-2, with a weak D call TRBD1 (5 bases). The CDR3 spans 16 residues. V lost 0 bases to trimming and J lost 8 bases, with 19 bases between them. CDR1 and CDR2 from the germline V gene are MNHEY and SVGAGI. CDR3 bases: TGTGCCAGCAGTTACTCGGGCGGAGGGGCCAGTGACGGCTACACCTTC. Protein: CASSYSGGGASDGYTF.

The genes are TRBV19 and TRBJ2-1; the D gene is possibly TRBD1 (6 bases). From germline, CDR1 is LNHDA and CDR2 SQIVND (reference sequence). V dropped 3 bases and J dropped 4 bases, with 16 bases sitting between them. The CDR3 runs 16 residues. The CDR3 sequence is CASSINAGTKYNEQFF. In nucleotides, the CDR3 is TGTGCCAGTAGTATTAATGCTGGGACAAAATACAATGAGCAGTTCTTC.

The V call is TRBV7-6, the J call TRBJ2-1, with 13 bases matching TRBD2. This CDR3 spans 16 amino acids. The trim removed 5 bases at V and 6 bases at J, leaving 7 bases unmatched. Per germline, CDR1 SGHVS and CDR2 FNYEAQ. The CDR3, as DNA: TGTGCCAGCAGCACCCGACTAGCGGGGGGTAGCAATGAGCAGTTCTTC. Its protein is CASSTRLAGGSNEQFF.

V usage is TRBV5-4 and J usage is TRBJ1-1, with TRBD1 as a possible D gene (5 bases). CDR3 length: 12 amino acids. CDR1 SGHNT and CDR2 YYREEE come from the germline V gene (reference sequence). V was clipped by 0 bases and J by 8 bases, with 8 bases between them. The CDR3 region is CASSLEYREAFF. CDR3 sequence (DNA): TGTGCCAGCAGCTTGGAATACAGGGAAGCTTTCTTT.

The chain is built from TRBV19 and TRBJ1-1; no definite D call. The length of the CDR3 is 13 residues. Germline assignment: CDR1 LNHDA and CDR2 SQIVND (reference sequence). V dropped 6 bases and J dropped 0 bases, with 8 bases sitting between them. CDR3 protein: CASSLVVNTEAFF. CDR3 nucleotides: TGTGCCAGTAGCCTAGTTGTGAACACTGAAGCTTTCTTT.

The chain uses TRBV6-5 and TRBJ2-7; possible D gene TRBD2, 5 bases. The V gene lost 6 bases and the J gene lost 2 bases, with 17 bases spanning the gap. The germline V gene encodes CDR1 MNHEY and CDR2 SVGAGI. The CDR3 is 15 residues long. CDR3: CASSAGSEVPYEQYF. CDR3 nucleotide sequence: TGTGCCAGCAGCGCAGGATCGGAGGTACCCTACGAGCAGTACTTC.

The chain couples TRBV5-6 to TRBJ2-7, with 9 bases matching TRBD1. V lost 0 bases, J lost 7 bases, and 14 bases stayed unmatched. Germline CDR1 and CDR2: SGHDT and YYEEEE. This CDR3 comprises 17 residues. The CDR3 here is CASSLVGKDRGKREQYF. CDR3 coding DNA: TGTGCCAGCAGCTTGGTTGGCAAGGACAGGGGTAAAAGAGAGCAGTACTTC.

The chain links TRBV2 to TRBJ2-3, with TRBD2 matching over 14 bases. The CDR3 has 16 residues. V shed 4 bases, J shed 4 bases, and the junction held 4 bases outside the gene matches. Germline V CDR1 and CDR2: SNHLY, FYNNEI. The CDR3 region has the DNA TGTGCCAGCAGTGGGGCGGGACTAGCGGGAGCAGATACGCAGTATTTT. This translates into CASSGAGLAGADTQYF.

The chain employs TRBV7-7 and TRBJ2-1, with D perhaps TRBD1 (5 bases). This CDR3 contains 14 residues. The germline CDR1 and CDR2 sequences are SSHAT and FNYEAQ (reference sequence). V was trimmed by 5 bases and J by 6 bases, leaving 14 bases between them. CDR3 amino acids: CASSQGVSVNEQFF. The CDR3 nucleotides read TGTGCCAGCAGCCAAGGGGTAAGCGTCAATGAGCAGTTCTTC. Based on the CDR3 plus reference TRBV7-7 and TRBJ2-1, the full variable domain is GAGVSQSPRYKVTKRGQDVTLRCDPISSHATLYWYQQALGQGPEFLTYFNYEAQPDKSGLPSDRFSAERPEGSISTLTIQRTEQRDSAMYRCASSQGVSVNEQFFGPGTRLTVL.

The sample holds a few counts of this clone. The gene calls are TRBV6-5 and TRBJ1-1, with D perhaps TRBD1 (6 bases). CDR1 and CDR2 from the germline V gene are MNHEY and SVGAGI. V lost 4 bases and J 7 bases, leaving 16 bases between the germline ends. The CDR3 runs 14 residues. The CDR3 DNA sequence: TGTGCCAGCAGTTTCTCGGGGGCAGGAGGTGAAGCTTTCTTT. Residues: CASSFSGAGGEAFF.

The chain is built from TRBV30 and TRBJ1-5; TRBD1 might be the D (5 bases). V was cut by 3 bases and J by 8 bases, with 23 bases left in between. CDR3 length: 16 residues. Germline V gene lookup returns CDR1 GTSNPN and CDR2 SVGIG (reference sequence). CDR3 region: CAWRAGLGNSGEPQHF. CDR3 nucleotides: TGTGCCTGGAGGGCGGGCCTGGGTAACTCGGGGGAGCCCCAGCATTTT. Looking up the rest from reference TRBV30 and TRBJ1-5 gives the full variable domain: SQTIHQWPATLVQPVGSPLSLECTVEGTSNPNLYWYRQAAGRGLQLLFYSVGIGQISSEVPQNLSASRPQDRQFILSSKKLLLSDSGFYLCAWRAGLGNSGEPQHFGDGTRLSIL.